This entry concerns a single TCR beta chain. This sample stems from a study of T cells in women clearing cervical HPV infection. Across the whole study: Cases were women with histologically confirmed HPV16-related CIN3 or worse, including a couple of invasive cancers.

Clones were sequenced by immunoSEQ multiplex PCR, and TCRdb holds only the in-frame ones, with some missing. Reported are roughly 48,000 clones; the ten largest clones contain around 1.6%. Sequencing was carried out using blood buffy coat. The origin of this receptor is a woman between 18 and 70 years old with a cervical HPV16 infection that either progressed to CIN3+ or cleared (not recorded which).

This CDR3 is CASSQDLRQGDYEQYF. The sequenced CDR3 bases are TGTGCCAGCAGCCAAGATCTGCGACAGGGGGACTACGAG. The V call is TRBV4-2, the J call TRBJ2-7; 9 bases line up with TRBD1. The read finishes 3 residues shy of the CDR3 end, and the germline J gene is used to complete it. The V segment lost 0 bases and the J segment 3 bases; nucleotides outside the gene matches: 6. The CDR3 loop spans 16 amino acids. CDR1 is LGHNA and CDR2 is YNFKEQ in the germline V gene.